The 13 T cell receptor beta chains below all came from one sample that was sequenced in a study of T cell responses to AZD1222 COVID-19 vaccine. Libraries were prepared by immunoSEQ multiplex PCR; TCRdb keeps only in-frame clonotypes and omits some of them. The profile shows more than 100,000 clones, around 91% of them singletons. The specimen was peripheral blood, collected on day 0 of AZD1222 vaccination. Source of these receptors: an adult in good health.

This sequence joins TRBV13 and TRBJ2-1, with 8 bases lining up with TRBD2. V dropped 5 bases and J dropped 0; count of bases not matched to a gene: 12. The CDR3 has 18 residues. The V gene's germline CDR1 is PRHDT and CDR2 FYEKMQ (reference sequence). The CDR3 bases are TGTGCCAGCAGCACCTCCCGACGGGAGGGGGTCTCCTACAATGAGCAGTTCTTC. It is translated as CASSTSRREGVSYNEQFF.

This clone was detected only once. The CDR3 DNA follows: TGCGCCAGCAGCTTAGGGGCTAGGGGAAACACCATATATTTT. Amino acids: CASSLGARGNTIYF. The chain combines TRBV5-1 with TRBJ1-3, with a possible D match to TRBD1 (5 bases). CDR3 length equals 14 residues. CDR1 and CDR2 from the germline V gene are SGHRS and YFSETQ. V lost 2 bases to trimming and J lost 4 bases, with 10 bases between them. The whole variable domain, remainder taken from reference TRBV5-1 and TRBJ1-3, is KAGVTQTPRYLIKTRGQQVTLSCSPISGHRSVSWYQQTPGQGLQFLFEYFSETQRNKGNFPGRFSGRQFSNSRSEMNVSTLELGDSALYLCASSLGARGNTIYFGEGSWLTVV.

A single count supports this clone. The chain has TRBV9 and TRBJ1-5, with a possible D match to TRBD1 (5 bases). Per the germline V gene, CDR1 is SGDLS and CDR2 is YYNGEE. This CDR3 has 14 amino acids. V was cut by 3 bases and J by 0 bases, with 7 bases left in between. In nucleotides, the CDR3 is TGTGCCAGCAGCGAGGGGTCTAGCAATCAGCCCCAGCATTTT. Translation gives CASSEGSSNQPQHF.

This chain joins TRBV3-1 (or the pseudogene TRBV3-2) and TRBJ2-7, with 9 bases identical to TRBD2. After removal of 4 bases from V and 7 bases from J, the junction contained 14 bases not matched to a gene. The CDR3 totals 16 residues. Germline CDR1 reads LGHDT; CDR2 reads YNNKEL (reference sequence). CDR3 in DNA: TGTGCCAGCAGCCCTATTAGGACTAGCGCGGCGGGGGAGCAGTACGTC. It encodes CASSPIRTSAAGEQYV.

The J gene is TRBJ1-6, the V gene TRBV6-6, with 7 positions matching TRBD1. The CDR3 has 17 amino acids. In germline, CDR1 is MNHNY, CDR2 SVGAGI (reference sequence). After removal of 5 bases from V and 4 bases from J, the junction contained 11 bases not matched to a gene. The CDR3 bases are TGTGCCAGCAGTCCTTTCGTGGCACAGGGGTATAATTCACCCCTCCACTTT. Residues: CASSPFVAQGYNSPLHF.

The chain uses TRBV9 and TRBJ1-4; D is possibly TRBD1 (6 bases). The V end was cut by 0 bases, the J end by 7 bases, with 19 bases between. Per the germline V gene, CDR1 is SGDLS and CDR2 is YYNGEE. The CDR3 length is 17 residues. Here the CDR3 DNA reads TGTGCCAGCAGCGTAGGATCGGGAGACAGGTACCTTGAAAAACTGTTTTTT. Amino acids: CASSVGSGDRYLEKLFF.

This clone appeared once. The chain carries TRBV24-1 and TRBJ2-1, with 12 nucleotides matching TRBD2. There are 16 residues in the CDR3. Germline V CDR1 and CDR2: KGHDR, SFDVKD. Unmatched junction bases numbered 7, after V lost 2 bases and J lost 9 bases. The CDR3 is CATSDSRLAGVGEQFF. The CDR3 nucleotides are TGTGCCACCAGTGATTCCCGACTAGCGGGAGTGGGTGAGCAGTTCTTC.

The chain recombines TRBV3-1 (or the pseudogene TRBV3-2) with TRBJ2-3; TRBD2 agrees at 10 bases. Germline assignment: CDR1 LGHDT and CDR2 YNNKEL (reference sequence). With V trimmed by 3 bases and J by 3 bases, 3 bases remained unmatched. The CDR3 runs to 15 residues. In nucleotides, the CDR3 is TGTGCCAGCAGCCACCTAGCGGGAGCAACAGATACGCAGTATTTT. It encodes CASSHLAGATDTQYF.

CDR3 region: CASSFVAGRNEKLFF. The CDR3 DNA reads as TGCGCCAGCAGCTTTGTCGCAGGCAGAAATGAAAAACTGTTTTTT. The chain employs TRBV5-1 and TRBJ1-4, with D unresolved. V dropped 2 bases and J dropped 5 bases, with 13 bases sitting between them. Looked up from germline, CDR1 is SGHRS and CDR2 is YFSETQ. There are 15 residues in the CDR3.

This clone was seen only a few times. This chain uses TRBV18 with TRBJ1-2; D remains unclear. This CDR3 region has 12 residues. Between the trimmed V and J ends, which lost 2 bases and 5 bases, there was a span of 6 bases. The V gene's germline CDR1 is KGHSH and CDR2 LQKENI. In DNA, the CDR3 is TGTGCCAGCTCACCAGGACTTTATGGCTACACCTTC. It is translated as CASSPGLYGYTF. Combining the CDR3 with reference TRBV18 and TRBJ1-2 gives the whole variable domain NAGVMQNPRHLVRRRGQEARLRCSPMKGHSHVYWYRQLPEEGLKFMVYLQKENIIDESGMPKERFSAEFPKEGPSILRIQQVVRGDSAAYFCASSPGLYGYTFGSGTRLTVV.

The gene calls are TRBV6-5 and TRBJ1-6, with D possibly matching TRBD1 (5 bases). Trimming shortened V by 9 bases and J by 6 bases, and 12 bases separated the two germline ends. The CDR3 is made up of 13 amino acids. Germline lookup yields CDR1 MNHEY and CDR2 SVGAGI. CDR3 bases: TGTGCCAGTCGGCAGGGACCTAATTCACCCCTCCACTTT. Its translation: CASRQGPNSPLHF.

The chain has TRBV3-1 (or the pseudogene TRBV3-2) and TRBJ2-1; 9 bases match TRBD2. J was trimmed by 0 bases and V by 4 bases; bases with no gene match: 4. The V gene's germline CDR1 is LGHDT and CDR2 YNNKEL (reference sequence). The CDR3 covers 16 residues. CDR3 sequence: CASSPLAGASYNEQFF. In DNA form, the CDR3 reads TGTGCCAGCAGCCCATTAGCGGGAGCCTCCTACAATGAGCAGTTCTTC.

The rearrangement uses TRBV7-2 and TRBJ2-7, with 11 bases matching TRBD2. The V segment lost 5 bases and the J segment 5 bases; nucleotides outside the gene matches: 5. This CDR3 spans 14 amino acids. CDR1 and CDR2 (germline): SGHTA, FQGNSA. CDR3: CASSRGLAVDEQYV. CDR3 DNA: TGTGCCAGCAGCCGGGGACTAGCGGTGGACGAGCAGTACGTC.